This is a list of T cell receptor beta chains from one sample in a study of cytotoxic CD8 clonotypes in ibrutinib-treated CLL. The protocol was immunoSEQ multiplex PCR, while the TCRdb copy is restricted to in-frame clones and leaves out a portion. The sample yields about 140,000 clones, around 84% seen once. The sequencing here drew on PBMCs, taken after 36 months of ibrutinib treatment. These receptors were collected from a human donor with chronic lymphocytic leukemia. Each CDR3 is given with its conserved first and last residue. The order of the fields is J gene, V gene, D gene, clone size, CDR3 DNA, CDR3 protein. A D gene is named only where the DNA matches it firmly. Some rows have no size entry. The others give once, few or many, or a class for an expanded clone.

TRBJ2-3,TRBV7-7,NA,NA,TGTGCCAGCAGCTCGGCAGTGCGAGATACGCAGTATTTT,CASSSAVRDTQYF
TRBJ2-7,TRBV28,NA,NA,TGTGCCAGCAGCACAACAGGACAGTCCTACGAGCAGTACTTC,CASSTTGQSYEQYF
TRBJ1-2,TRBV6-5,TRBD1,NA,TGTGCCAGCAGTTACTCGTACAGGGGGCGACACTCTGGCTACACCTTC,CASSYSYRGRHSGYTF
TRBJ2-1,TRBV5-1,TRBD1,NA,TGCGCCAGCAGCTTGTCCGGGACAGGGTTCCACAATGAGCAGTTCTTC,CASSLSGTGFHNEQFF
TRBJ1-2,TRBV19,NA,NA,TGTGCCAGTAGTATAGGGAGTGACTACGGCTACACCTTC,CASSIGSDYGYTF
TRBJ2-7,TRBV19,NA,many,TGTGCCAGTAGTTTTACGGCGACAACAGCCTACGAGCAGTACTTC,CASSFTATTAYEQYF
TRBJ1-5,TRBV27,NA,NA,TGTGCCAGCAGTTTAAACAGAGTCAGCAATCAGCCCCAGCATTTT,CASSLNRVSNQPQHF
TRBJ1-2,TRBV5-1,NA,NA,TGCGCCAGCAGCTTGGTTAGCGATGAACATGGCTACACCTTC,CASSLVSDEHGYTF
TRBJ2-1,TRBV10-1,TRBD2,NA,TGCGCCAGCAGTGAAGGTGAAGGACTAGCGGTATACAATGAGCAGTTCTTC,CASSEGEGLAVYNEQFF
TRBJ2-3,TRBV14,NA,NA,TGTGCCAGCAGCCAAATTCCAGATACGCAGTATTTT,CASSQIPDTQYF
TRBJ1-5,TRBV15,NA,NA,TGTGCCACCAGCAGGCGGGGGGGCGGCAATCAGCCCCAGCATTTT,CATSRRGGGNQPQHF
TRBJ2-1,TRBV5-1,NA,NA,TGCGCCAGCAGATCTGGGGGCCATTACAATGAGCAGTTCTTC,CASRSGGHYNEQFF
TRBJ2-3,TRBV5-5,NA,NA,TGTGCCAGCAGCTTGGCCGGCGGTACCACAGATACGCAGTATTTT,CASSLAGGTTDTQYF
TRBJ1-1,TRBV7-9,NA,NA,TGTGCCAGCAGCACCCGGGTATGGGGGGACACTGAAGCTTTCTTT,CASSTRVWGDTEAFF
TRBJ1-4,TRBV5-1,TRBD1,once,TGCGCCAGCAGCTTAGGACAGGGTAGGGAAAAACTGTTTTTT,CASSLGQGREKLFF
TRBJ1-1,TRBV5-1,NA,NA,TGCGCCAGCAGCAAACCGGGACCTACCAAAGTTGAAGCTTTCTTT,CASSKPGPTKVEAFF
TRBJ1-1,TRBV7-8,NA,NA,TGTGCCAGCAGCTTAGTGGTGTGGGGCTTAAACACTGAAGCTTTCTTT,CASSLVVWGLNTEAFF
TRBJ2-1,TRBV29-1,NA,NA,TGCAGCGTTGCAGGGATCGATGAGCAGTTCTTC,CSVAGIDEQFF
TRBJ2-2,TRBV13,NA,NA,TGTGCCAGCCGAACTCCAAGGGATGTCACCGGGGAGCTGTTTTTT,CASRTPRDVTGELFF
TRBJ1-5,TRBV19,TRBD1,few,TGTGCCAGTAGTGCGACAGGGGGCGGCAATCAGCCCCAGCATTTT,CASSATGGGNQPQHF
TRBJ2-7,TRBV6-1,TRBD2,NA,TGTGCCAGCAGTGAATCCTTAAGGGAGGGCGAGCAGTACTTC,CASSESLREGEQYF
TRBJ1-5,TRBV10-3,TRBD1,NA,TGTGCCATCAGCCCCGGGACAGGGAAGGTTCAGCCCCAGCATTTT,CAISPGTGKVQPQHF
TRBJ2-3,TRBV18,NA,NA,TGTGCCAGCTCACCATCATCCACAGATACGCAGTATTTT,CASSPSSTDTQYF
TRBJ1-2,TRBV5-1,NA,few,TGCGCCAGCAGCTTGGACAGCGCTAACTATGGCTACACCTTC,CASSLDSANYGYTF
TRBJ2-7,TRBV29-1,NA,NA,TGCAGCGCCCTGGAGGTGTACGAGCAGTACTTC,CSALEVYEQYF
TRBJ1-2,TRBV2,NA,once,TGTGCCAGCAGTTCGGACAGAAACTATGGCTACACCTTC,CASSSDRNYGYTF
TRBJ2-2,TRBV11-2,TRBD1,NA,TGTGCCAGCAGCTTAGCCCCGGGACAGGTCGGCACCGGGGAGCTGTTTTTT,CASSLAPGQVGTGELFF
TRBJ2-3,TRBV7-3,NA,NA,TGTGCCAGCAGCTCGGGTGGGGGCACAGATACGCAGTATTTT,CASSSGGGTDTQYF
TRBJ2-2,TRBV2,TRBD1,NA,TGTGCCAGCAACAGGGGACAAACTAACACCGGGGAGCTGTTTTTT,CASNRGQTNTGELFF
TRBJ1-2,TRBV5-4,NA,NA,TGTGCCAGCAGCTTGCGGGTCCTAGACGGCTACACCTTC,CASSLRVLDGYTF
TRBJ1-2,TRBV5-1,NA,few,TGCGCCAGCAGCTTGGGGACGGGCTATGGCTACACCTTC,CASSLGTGYGYTF
TRBJ2-7,TRBV10-3,NA,NA,TGTGCCATCAGTGAGTCGGGTGCAGTCTACGAGCAGTACTTC,CAISESGAVYEQYF
TRBJ1-5,TRBV6-6,TRBD1,NA,TGTGCCAGCAGTTACTCTTCGGACAGGGTGGGACAGCCCCAGCATTTT,CASSYSSDRVGQPQHF
TRBJ2-7,TRBV18,NA,few,TGTGCCAGCTCACCCCCCGCAGACTCGCGCGAGCAGTACTTC,CASSPPADSREQYF
TRBJ1-1,TRBV5-1,NA,NA,TGCGCCAGCAGCTTGAAGGGTTTGGGCAACACTGAAGCTTTCTTT,CASSLKGLGNTEAFF
TRBJ1-6,TRBV6-5,NA,NA,TGTGCCAGCAGTTACTCCCCGGAGAATTCACCCCTCCACTTT,CASSYSPENSPLHF
TRBJ2-3,TRBV6-1,TRBD2,NA,TGTGCCAGCAGGGAAAATCCCCTAGCGGGAGGAAGCACAGATACGCAGTATTTT,CASRENPLAGGSTDTQYF
TRBJ2-2,TRBV7-9,TRBD1,NA,TGTGCCAGCAGCTTGGGACAGGGTAACACCGGGGAGCTGTTTTTT,CASSLGQGNTGELFF
TRBJ2-3,TRBV18,TRBD2,NA,TGTGCCAGCTCACCAACGGTCCTAGCGGGAGCCACAGATACGCAGTATTTT,CASSPTVLAGATDTQYF
TRBJ2-5,TRBV5-1,TRBD1,NA,TGCGCCAGCAGCTACGACAGGGGACAAGAGACCCAGTACTTC,CASSYDRGQETQYF
TRBJ1-5,TRBV7-6,NA,NA,TGTGCCAGCAGCTTAGGGGGAGGGCGCAATCAGCCCCAGCATTTT,CASSLGGGRNQPQHF